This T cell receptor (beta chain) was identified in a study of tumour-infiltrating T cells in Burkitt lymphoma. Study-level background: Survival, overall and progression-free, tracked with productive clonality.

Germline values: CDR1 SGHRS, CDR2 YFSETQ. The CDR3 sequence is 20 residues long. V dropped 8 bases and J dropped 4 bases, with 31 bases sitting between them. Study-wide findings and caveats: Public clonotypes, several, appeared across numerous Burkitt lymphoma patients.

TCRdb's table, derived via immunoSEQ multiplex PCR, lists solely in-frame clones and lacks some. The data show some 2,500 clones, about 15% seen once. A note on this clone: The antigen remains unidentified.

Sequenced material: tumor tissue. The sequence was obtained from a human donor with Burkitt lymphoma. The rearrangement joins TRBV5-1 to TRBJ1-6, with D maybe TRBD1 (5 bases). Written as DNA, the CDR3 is TGCGCCAGTAGCCAAGACCGGGACCCGGTGCGGTACGGATATAATTCACCCCTCCACTTT. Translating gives CASSQDRDPVRYGYNSPLHF.